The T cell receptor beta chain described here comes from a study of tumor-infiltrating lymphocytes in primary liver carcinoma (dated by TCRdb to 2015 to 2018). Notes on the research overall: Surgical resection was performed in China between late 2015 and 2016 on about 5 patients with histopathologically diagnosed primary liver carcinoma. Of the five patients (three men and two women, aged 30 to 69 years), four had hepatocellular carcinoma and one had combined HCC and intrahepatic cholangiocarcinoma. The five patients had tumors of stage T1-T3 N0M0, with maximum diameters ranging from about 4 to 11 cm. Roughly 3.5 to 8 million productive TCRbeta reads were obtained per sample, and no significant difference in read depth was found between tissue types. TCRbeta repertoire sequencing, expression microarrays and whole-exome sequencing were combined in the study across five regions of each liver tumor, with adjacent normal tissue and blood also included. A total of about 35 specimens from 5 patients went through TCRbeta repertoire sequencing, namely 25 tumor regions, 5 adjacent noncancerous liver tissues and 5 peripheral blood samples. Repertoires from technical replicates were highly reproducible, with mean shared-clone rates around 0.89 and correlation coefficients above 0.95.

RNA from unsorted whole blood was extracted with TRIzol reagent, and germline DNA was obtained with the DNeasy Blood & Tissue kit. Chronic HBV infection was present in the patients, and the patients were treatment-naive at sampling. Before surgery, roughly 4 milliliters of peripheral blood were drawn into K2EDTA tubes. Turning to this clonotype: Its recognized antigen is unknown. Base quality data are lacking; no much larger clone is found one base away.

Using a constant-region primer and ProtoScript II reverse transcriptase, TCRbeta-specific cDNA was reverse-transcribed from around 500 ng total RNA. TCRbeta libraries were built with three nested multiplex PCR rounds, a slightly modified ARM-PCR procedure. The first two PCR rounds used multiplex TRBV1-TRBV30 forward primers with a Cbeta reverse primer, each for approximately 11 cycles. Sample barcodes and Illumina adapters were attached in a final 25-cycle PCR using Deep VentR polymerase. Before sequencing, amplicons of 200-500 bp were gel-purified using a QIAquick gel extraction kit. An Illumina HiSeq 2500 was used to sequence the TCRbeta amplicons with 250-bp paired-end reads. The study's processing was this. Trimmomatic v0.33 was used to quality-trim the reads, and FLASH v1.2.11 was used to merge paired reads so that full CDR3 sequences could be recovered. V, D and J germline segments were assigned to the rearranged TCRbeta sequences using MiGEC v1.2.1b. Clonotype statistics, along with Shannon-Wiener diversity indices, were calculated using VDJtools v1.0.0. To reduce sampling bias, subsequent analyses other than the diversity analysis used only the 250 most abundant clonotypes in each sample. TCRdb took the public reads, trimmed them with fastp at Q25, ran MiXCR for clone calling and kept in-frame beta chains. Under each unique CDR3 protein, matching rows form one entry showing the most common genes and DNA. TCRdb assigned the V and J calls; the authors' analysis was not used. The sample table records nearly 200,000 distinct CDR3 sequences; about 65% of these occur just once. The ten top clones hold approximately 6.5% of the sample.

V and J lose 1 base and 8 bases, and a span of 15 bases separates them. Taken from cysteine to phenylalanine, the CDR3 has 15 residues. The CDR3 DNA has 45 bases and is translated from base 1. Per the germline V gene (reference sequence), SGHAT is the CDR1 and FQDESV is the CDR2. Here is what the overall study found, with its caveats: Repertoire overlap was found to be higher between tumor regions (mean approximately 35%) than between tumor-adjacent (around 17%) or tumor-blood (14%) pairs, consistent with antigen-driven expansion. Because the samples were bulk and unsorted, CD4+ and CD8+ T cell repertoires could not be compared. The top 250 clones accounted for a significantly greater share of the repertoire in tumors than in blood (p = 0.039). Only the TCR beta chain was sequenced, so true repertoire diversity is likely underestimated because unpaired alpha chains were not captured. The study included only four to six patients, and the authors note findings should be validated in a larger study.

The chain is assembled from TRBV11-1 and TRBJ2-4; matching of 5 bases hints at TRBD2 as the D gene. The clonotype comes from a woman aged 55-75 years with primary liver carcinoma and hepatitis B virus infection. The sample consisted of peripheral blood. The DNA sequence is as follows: TGTGCCAGCAGCTTAGAGACGACGGGAAAAGACATTCAGTACTTC. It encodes CASSLETTGKDIQYF.